The next 2 T cell receptor beta chains were all read from a single sample in a study of cytomegalovirus exposure and HLA in healthy donors. The PCR ran on 60 Vbeta and 13 Jbeta primers. Clones were sequenced by immunoSEQ multiplex PCR, and TCRdb holds only the in-frame ones, with some missing. The sample consists of some 180,000 clones, around 78% of them appearing once. The source material was PBMCs. The receptor set was obtained from a woman younger than 45 in good health and CMV-seropositive.

The gene calls are TRBV5-5 and TRBJ1-3; 7 nucleotides line up with TRBD1. This CDR3 is 16 amino acids long. V was pared by 2 bases and J by 1 base, with 6 bases of the junction left unmatched. Germline V gene data show CDR1 as SGHKS and CDR2 as YYEKEE (reference sequence). The CDR3 coding sequence is TGTGCCAGCAGCTTTTCGACAGGGAGGTCTGGAAACACCATATATTTT. Its protein product is CASSFSTGRSGNTIYF.

The rearrangement joins TRBV30 to TRBJ2-7; perhaps TRBD2 as D (6 bases). V lost 2 bases to trimming and J lost 3 bases, with 11 bases between them. This CDR3 has 13 residues. Germline-derived CDR1 and CDR2 are GTSNPN and SVGIG (reference sequence). The CDR3, as DNA: TGTGCCTGGAGTCGGAGGGCTCTCTACGAGCAGTACTTC. It translates to CAWSRRALYEQYF.